These 32 T cell receptor beta chains were sequenced from one sample in a study of T cell responses to AZD1222 COVID-19 vaccine. The assay was immunoSEQ multiplex PCR, and TCRdb's table has in-frame clones only and misses some. Among 150,000 to 200,000 clones, around 93% were seen once, and the ten largest hold about 9.3%. Sequencing was performed on peripheral blood, taken on day 0 of AZD1222 vaccination. The receptors were gathered from an adult in good health.

V and J are TRBV29-1 and TRBJ2-2; a possible D gene is TRBD2 (6 bases). The CDR3 length is 14 residues. The V and J ends lost 3 bases and 4 bases respectively, with 12 bases between them. Germline values: CDR1 SQVTM, CDR2 ANQGSEA. The CDR3 reads CSVDAGKGTGELFF. CDR3 nucleotide sequence: TGCAGCGTTGATGCGGGAAAGGGCACCGGGGAGCTGTTTTTT.

J is TRBJ2-7 and V is TRBV27, with TRBD1 matching over 7 bases. CDR3 length: 12 amino acids. Germline CDR1 and CDR2: MNHEY and SMNVEV (reference sequence). V was pared by 6 bases and J by 2 bases, with 1 base of the junction left unmatched. CDR3 DNA sequence: TGTGCCAGCAGGACAGGGCCCTACGAGCAGTACTTC. Amino acids: CASRTGPYEQYF.

The chain carries TRBV6-2 or TRBV6-3 and TRBJ1-2; TRBD1 matches at 7 bases. J lost 9 bases, V lost 1 base, and 8 bases had no gene match. The CDR3 extends over 14 amino acids. Germline CDR1 is MNHEY and CDR2 is SVGEGT. The CDR3 bases are TGTGCCAGCAGTTACTATGTGGGACAGAGACGCTACACCTTC. Translated, it gives CASSYYVGQRRYTF.

CDR3 nucleotides: TGTGCCAGCAGTTTCGGGACCAACTCCTACGAGCAGTACTTC. Its translation: CASSFGTNSYEQYF. The V and J genes are TRBV27 and TRBJ2-7; D may match TRBD1 or TRBD2 (5 bases each). Deletions cut 3 bases from V and 0 bases from J, with 9 bases between. Per germline, CDR1 MNHEY and CDR2 SMNVEV (reference sequence). This CDR3 spans 14 amino acids.

The rearrangement joins TRBV10-3 to TRBJ1-1; D is unresolved. CDR1 and CDR2 from the germline V gene are ENHRY and SYGVKD. V dropped 0 bases and J dropped 2 bases, with 7 bases sitting between them. This CDR3 spans 14 amino acids. The CDR3 reads CAISESAGNTEAFF. The CDR3 DNA is TGTGCCATCAGTGAGTCGGCGGGTAACACTGAAGCTTTCTTT.

This chain connects TRBV3-1 (or the pseudogene TRBV3-2) to TRBJ2-3, with 7 positions matching TRBD2. The V gene end was trimmed by 2 bases and the J gene end by 2 bases; junction bases not matched to a gene: 10. Germline V gene data show CDR1 as LGHDT and CDR2 as YNNKEL (reference sequence). The CDR3 runs 17 residues. DNA for the CDR3: TGTGCCAGCAGCCAAAACAGCGGGGCTACTTTCACAGATACGCAGTATTTT. Residues: CASSQNSGATFTDTQYF.

The rearrangement links TRBV10-3 to TRBJ2-1; 13 nucleotides align to TRBD2. Germline lookup yields CDR1 ENHRY and CDR2 SYGVKD. CDR3 size: 15 residues. With V trimmed by 2 bases and J by 6 bases, 1 base remained unmatched. The CDR3 protein is CAISEGLAGVNEQFF. CDR3 nucleotides: TGTGCCATCAGTGAGGGACTAGCGGGAGTCAATGAGCAGTTCTTC.

The V gene is TRBV11-2, the J gene TRBJ2-2; tentatively, D is TRBD2 (6 bases). Germline CDR1 and CDR2: SGHAT and FQNNGV. This CDR3 spans 17 amino acids. Trimming shortened V by 3 bases and J by 0 bases, and 14 bases separated the two germline ends. The CDR3 DNA sequence: TGTGCCAGCAGCTTCCTTCCCGGCGGGGCGAACACCGGGGAGCTGTTTTTT. It is translated as CASSFLPGGANTGELFF.

The rearrangement uses TRBV11-2 and TRBJ2-3; D gene uncertain. Looked up from germline, CDR1 is SGHAT and CDR2 is FQNNGV. This CDR3 comprises 11 residues. V lost 2 bases to trimming and J lost 3 bases, with 0 bases between them. CDR3 protein: CASSLTDTQYF. The CDR3 nucleotides read TGTGCCAGCAGCTTAACAGATACGCAGTATTTT.

The chain joins TRBV9 to TRBJ2-3; D call uncertain. V was pared by 3 bases and J by 5 bases, with 16 bases between. Looked up from germline, CDR1 is SGDLS and CDR2 is YYNGEE. CDR3 length equals 15 residues. The CDR3 loop reads CASSGPSPTGDTQYF. The CDR3 DNA sequence: TGTGCCAGCAGCGGACCCTCCCCGACCGGAGATACGCAGTATTTT.

This chain connects TRBV5-6 to TRBJ2-3, with 8 bases aligning to TRBD2. V gave up 4 bases and J gave up 1 base; unmatched junction bases: 5. The V gene's germline CDR1 is SGHDT and CDR2 YYEEEE. This CDR3 contains 15 residues. CDR3 in amino acids: CASSKTTSGTDTQYF. The CDR3 coding sequence is TGTGCCAGCAGCAAAACGACTAGCGGCACAGATACGCAGTATTTT. The variable domain in full, with the rest retrieved from reference TRBV5-6 and TRBJ2-3, is DAGVTQSPTHLIKTRGQQVTLRCSPKSGHDTVSWYQQALGQGPQFIFQYYEEEERQRGNFPDRFSGHQFPNYSSELNVNALLLGDSALYLCASSKTTSGTDTQYFGPGTRLTVL.

V gene TRBV19 combines with J gene TRBJ1-1; no definite D call. The CDR3 consists of 14 residues. Germline V lookup: CDR1 LNHDA, CDR2 SQIVND (reference sequence). V dropped 3 bases and J dropped 1 base, with 9 bases sitting between them. The CDR3 sequence: CASSMVDWNTEAFF. CDR3 DNA sequence: TGTGCCAGTAGTATGGTCGATTGGAACACTGAAGCTTTCTTT.

This chain connects TRBV5-6 to TRBJ2-7; TRBD1 aligns across 9 bases. Germline-derived CDR1 and CDR2 are SGHDT and YYEEEE. After removal of 3 bases from V and 4 bases from J, the junction contained 8 bases not matched to a gene. This CDR3 has 15 residues. This CDR3 reads CASSSAGTGKYEQYF. CDR3 DNA sequence: TGTGCCAGCAGCTCCGCCGGGACAGGGAAGTACGAGCAGTACTTC.

The chain uses TRBV19 and TRBJ2-7, with a possible D match to TRBD1 (6 bases). With 10 bases removed from V and 2 bases from J, the gap between germline ends came to 21 bases. The CDR3 totals 15 residues. CDR1 and CDR2 (germline): LNHDA, SQIVND (reference sequence). CDR3 DNA sequence: TGTGCCAACCCGGCCGGGACATTTACTCCCTACGAGCAGTACTTC. The encoded protein is CANPAGTFTPYEQYF.

In DNA form, the CDR3 reads TGTGCCAGTAGTATGGTCGGGACTAGCGGGAAGCGGACCCAGTACTTC. Protein: CASSMVGTSGKRTQYF. V and J are TRBV19 and TRBJ2-5, with 13 bases that match TRBD2. The CDR3 covers 16 residues. The V gene's germline CDR1 is LNHDA and CDR2 SQIVND (reference sequence). With V trimmed by 3 bases and J by 7 bases, 8 bases remained unmatched.

The chain links TRBV5-1 to TRBJ1-6; 10 bases are a match to TRBD1. CDR1 is SGHRS, CDR2 YFSETQ, per germline. V was clipped by 4 bases and J by 10 bases; unmatched bases: 5. This CDR3 is built from 14 residues. CDR3 nucleotide sequence: TGCGCCAGCAGCGGCGGACAGGGGGAATCACCCCTCCACTTT. This translates into CASSGGQGESPLHF.

This chain connects TRBV20-1 to TRBJ2-1; D uncertain. The germline V gene has CDR1 DFQATT and CDR2 SNEGSKA (reference sequence). The V end was cut by 3 bases, the J end by 6 bases, with 9 bases between. The length of the CDR3 is 12 residues. DNA of the CDR3: TGCAGTGCTAGTAGGTCCGCCAATGAGCAGTTCTTC. This codes for CSASRSANEQFF.

The chain joins TRBV7-9 to TRBJ2-7; 10 nucleotides agree with TRBD2. The V gene end was trimmed by 5 bases and the J gene end by 6 bases; junction bases not matched to a gene: 7. The CDR3 extends over 14 amino acids. Germline V gives CDR1 SEHNR, CDR2 FQNEAQ (reference sequence). In DNA form, the CDR3 reads TGTGCCAGCAGCCCCGGACTAGCGGCGGGCGAGCAGTACTTC. Residues: CASSPGLAAGEQYF.

This chain uses TRBV7-2 with TRBJ2-5; possible D gene TRBD1, 5 bases. This CDR3 is 12 amino acids long. Germline-derived CDR1 and CDR2 are SGHTA and FQGNSA. Between the trimmed V and J ends, which lost 5 bases and 4 bases, there was a span of 8 bases. CDR3 residues: CASSPQGETQYF. The CDR3 nucleotides are TGTGCCAGCAGCCCGCAGGGAGAGACCCAGTACTTC.

The V call is TRBV27, the J call TRBJ2-1; 10 nucleotides match TRBD2. Germline assignment: CDR1 MNHEY and CDR2 SMNVEV (reference sequence). V trimming: 5 bases; J trimming: 7 bases; junction bases outside the gene matches: 8. CDR3 length: 15 amino acids. CDR3 sequence reads: CASSPPSGSGNEQFF. In nucleotides, the CDR3 is TGTGCCAGCAGTCCTCCTAGCGGGAGTGGGAATGAGCAGTTCTTC.

The rearrangement joins TRBV2 to TRBJ1-5; tentative D call: TRBD1 (6 bases). CDR1 and CDR2 (germline): SNHLY, FYNNEI. The CDR3 consists of 15 residues. V was shortened by 4 bases and J by 2 bases, with 12 bases between the two germline ends. The CDR3 is CASSAGALGNQPQHF. CDR3 nucleotide sequence: TGTGCCAGCAGTGCAGGGGCCCTAGGCAATCAGCCCCAGCATTTT.

J is TRBJ1-5 and V is TRBV19; maybe TRBD1 (5 bases). The length of the CDR3 is 16 residues. Trimming removed 9 bases from V and 2 bases from J, with 20 bases in between. Germline assignment: CDR1 LNHDA and CDR2 SQIVND (reference sequence). CDR3 sequence: CASPGPGVGGNQPQHF. CDR3 DNA sequence: TGTGCCAGCCCGGGACCCGGGGTTGGGGGCAATCAGCCCCAGCATTTT.

CDR3 bases: TGTGCCAGCAGTTCCACATGGACAGGGGGACTAGCGGGAAGTAAGCAGTACTTC. This translates into CASSSTWTGGLAGSKQYF. This chain connects TRBV28 to TRBJ2-7; 13 bases fit TRBD2. CDR1 and CDR2 (germline): MDHEN, SYDVKM. CDR3 length: 18 amino acids. The junction had 17 bases not matched to a gene; V was cut back by 4 bases and J by 8 bases.

The chain joins TRBV6-5 to TRBJ1-2; D might be TRBD1 (6 bases). CDR1 is MNHEY, CDR2 SVGAGI, per germline. This CDR3 comprises 15 residues. V was shortened by 2 bases and J by 1 base, with 11 bases between the two germline ends. In DNA form, the CDR3 reads TGTGCCAGCAGTTACGGGGGGACAAATAACTATGGCTACACCTTC. Amino acid sequence: CASSYGGTNNYGYTF.

The genes are TRBV29-1 and TRBJ2-3; 9 positions agree with TRBD2. Germline trimming cut 7 bases from V and 3 bases from J; bases unmatched to any gene: 11. The CDR3 contains 15 residues. Germline V lookup: CDR1 SQVTM, CDR2 ANQGSEA. The CDR3 spells CSARRASGITDTQYF. The CDR3 DNA follows: TGCAGCGCCCGCAGGGCTAGCGGGATTACAGATACGCAGTATTTT.

The genes are TRBV10-2 and TRBJ2-2, with 7 bases identical to TRBD1. Germline V gene data show CDR1 as WSHSY and CDR2 as SAAADI. This CDR3 is built from 13 residues. The V segment lost 5 bases and the J segment 6 bases; nucleotides outside the gene matches: 3. The CDR3 DNA sequence: TGCGCCAGCAGTACAGGGGAAGCCGGGGAGCTGTTTTTT. This codes for CASSTGEAGELFF.

V is TRBV18 and J is TRBJ2-1; 15 bases line up with TRBD2. The CDR3 has 16 amino acids. With 4 bases clipped from V and 6 bases from J, the junction kept 4 bases outside the gene matches. The germline V gene encodes CDR1 KGHSH and CDR2 LQKENI. The CDR3 sequence is CASSRGLAGGRNEQFF. DNA of the CDR3: TGTGCCAGCTCACGGGGACTAGCGGGAGGTCGCAATGAGCAGTTCTTC. Together with reference TRBV18 and TRBJ2-1, the CDR3 gives the full variable domain: NAGVMQNPRHLVRRRGQEARLRCSPMKGHSHVYWYRQLPEEGLKFMVYLQKENIIDESGMPKERFSAEFPKEGPSILRIQQVVRGDSAAYFCASSRGLAGGRNEQFFGPGTRLTVL.

The V and J genes are TRBV3-1 (or the pseudogene TRBV3-2) and TRBJ2-2, with 8 bases aligning to TRBD2. Germline V CDR1 and CDR2: LGHDT, YNNKEL (reference sequence). The junction had 9 bases not matched to a gene; V was cut back by 4 bases and J by 5 bases. CDR3 length: 16 residues. The CDR3 spells CASSPKNRGGTGELFF. The CDR3 DNA reads TGTGCCAGCAGCCCGAAGAACCGGGGGGGAACCGGGGAGCTGTTTTTT.

V gene TRBV24-1 combines with J gene TRBJ2-1; the D gene is possibly TRBD2 (5 bases). Germline V CDR1 and CDR2: KGHDR, SFDVKD. This CDR3 contains 16 residues. V gave up 1 base and J gave up 1 base, with 10 bases separating them. In DNA form, the CDR3 reads TGTGCCACCAGTGATTTTCGAGGGTCTTCCTACAATGAGCAGTTCTTC. Protein sequence: CATSDFRGSSYNEQFF.

The chain carries TRBV7-8 and TRBJ1-5; maybe TRBD1 (5 bases). CDR3 length: 18 residues. CDR1 is SGHVS, CDR2 FQNEAQ, per germline. V shed 5 bases and J shed 2 bases, with 22 bases lying between them. CDR3 nucleotides: TGTGCCAGCAGCCGACCCCGTCCCCCAGGGACGGGCAATCAGCCCCAGCATTTT. Residues: CASSRPRPPGTGNQPQHF.

The rearrangement uses TRBV19 and TRBJ1-1; TRBD1 aligns across 9 bases. CDR1 is LNHDA and CDR2 is SQIVND in the germline V gene (reference sequence). The J segment lost 1 base and the V segment lost 2 bases, leaving 2 bases of the junction unmatched. The CDR3 loop spans 15 amino acids. As DNA, the CDR3 is TGTGCCAGTAGTATAACGGGACAGGGGAACACTGAAGCTTTCTTT. Amino acid sequence: CASSITGQGNTEAFF.

V gene TRBV6-5 combines with J gene TRBJ1-3, with a tentative D call TRBD1 (5 bases). Trimming removed 8 bases from V and 4 bases from J, with 15 bases in between. The CDR3 covers 14 residues. Germline CDR1 and CDR2: MNHEY and SVGAGI. CDR3 in DNA: TGTGCCAGCGGGGCAGGCCTGGGCGGAAACACCATATATTTT. Translation gives CASGAGLGGNTIYF.